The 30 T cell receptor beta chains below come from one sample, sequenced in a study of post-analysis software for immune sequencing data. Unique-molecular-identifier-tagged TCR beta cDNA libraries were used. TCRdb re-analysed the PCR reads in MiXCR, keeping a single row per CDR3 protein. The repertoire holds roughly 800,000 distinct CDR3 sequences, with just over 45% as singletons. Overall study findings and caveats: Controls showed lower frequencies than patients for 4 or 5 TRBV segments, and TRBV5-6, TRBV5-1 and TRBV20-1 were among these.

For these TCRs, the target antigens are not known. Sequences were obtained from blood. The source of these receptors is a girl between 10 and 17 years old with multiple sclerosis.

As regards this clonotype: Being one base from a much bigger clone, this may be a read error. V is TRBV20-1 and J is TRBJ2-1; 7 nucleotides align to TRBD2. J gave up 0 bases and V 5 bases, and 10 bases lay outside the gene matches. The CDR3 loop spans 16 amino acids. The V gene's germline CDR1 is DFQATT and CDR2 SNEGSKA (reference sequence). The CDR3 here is CSALPRAGPSYNEQFF. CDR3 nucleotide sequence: TGCAGTGCTCTCCCACGAGCGGGACCCTCCTACAATGAGCAGTTCTTC.

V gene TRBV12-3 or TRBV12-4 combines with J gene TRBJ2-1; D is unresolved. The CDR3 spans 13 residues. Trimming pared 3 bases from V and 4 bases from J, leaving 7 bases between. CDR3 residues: CASSLLLYNEQFF. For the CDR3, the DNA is TGTGCCAGCAGTTTGCTTCTTTACAATGAGCAGTTCTTC.

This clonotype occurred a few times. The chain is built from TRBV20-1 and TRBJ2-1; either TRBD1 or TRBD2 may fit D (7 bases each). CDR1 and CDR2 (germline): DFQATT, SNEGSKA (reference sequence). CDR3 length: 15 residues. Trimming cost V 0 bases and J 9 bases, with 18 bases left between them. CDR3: CSARDQGGADGEQFF. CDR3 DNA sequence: TGCAGTGCTAGAGACCAGGGGGGGGCAGACGGTGAGCAGTTCTTC.

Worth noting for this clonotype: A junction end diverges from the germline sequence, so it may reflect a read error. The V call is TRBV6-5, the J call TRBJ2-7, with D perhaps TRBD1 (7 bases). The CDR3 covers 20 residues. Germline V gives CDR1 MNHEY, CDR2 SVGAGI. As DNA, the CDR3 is TGTGCCAGCAGTTACTCGGCCGGTCAGGGGGGTGACGGGAAGCCCTACGGGCAGTACTTC. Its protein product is CASSYSAGQGGDGKPYGQYF.

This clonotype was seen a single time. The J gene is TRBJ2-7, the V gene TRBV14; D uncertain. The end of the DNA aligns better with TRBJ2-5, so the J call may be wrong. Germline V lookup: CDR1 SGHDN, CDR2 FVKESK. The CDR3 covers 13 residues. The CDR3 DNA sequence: TGTGCCAGCAGCCAAGATCTTGATGAGACCCAGTACTTC. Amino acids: CASSQDLDETQYF.

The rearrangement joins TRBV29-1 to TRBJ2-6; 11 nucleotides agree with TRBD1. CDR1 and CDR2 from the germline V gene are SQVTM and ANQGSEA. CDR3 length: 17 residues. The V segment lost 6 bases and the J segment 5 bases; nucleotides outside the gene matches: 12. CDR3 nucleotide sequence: TGCAGCGTCAGGACAGGGGGCTTTATGTCTAGGGCCAACGTCCTGACTTTC. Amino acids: CSVRTGGFMSRANVLTF.

The chain's CDR3 is CASGPGQAGLVTEAFF. The CDR3 DNA reads as TGTGCTAGTGGTCCCGGACAGGCGGGGCTAGTCACTGAAGCTTTCTTT. The chain links TRBV12-5 to TRBJ1-1; 7 bases agree with TRBD1. CDR1 is LGHNT, CDR2 FRNRAP, per germline. J was trimmed by 4 bases and V by 5 bases; bases with no gene match: 13. The CDR3 totals 16 residues.

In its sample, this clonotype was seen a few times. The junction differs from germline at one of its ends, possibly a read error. CDR3 sequence reads: CASSLDRGAKYGYTF. The CDR3, as DNA: TGTGCCAGCAGCTTAGATCGGGGCGCTAAATATGGCTACACCTTC. The J gene is TRBJ1-2, the V gene TRBV7-2; D possibly corresponds to TRBD1 (5 bases). The germline CDR1 and CDR2 sequences are SGHTA and FQGNSA. This CDR3 spans 15 amino acids. The full variable domain, in which reference TRBV7-2 and TRBJ1-2 provide the parts outside the CDR3, is GAGVSQSPSNKVTEKGKDVELRCDPISGHTALYWYRQSLGQGLEFLIYFQGNSAPDKSGLPSDRFSAERTGGSVSTLTIQRTQQEDSAVYLCASSLDRGAKYGYTFGSGTRLTVV.

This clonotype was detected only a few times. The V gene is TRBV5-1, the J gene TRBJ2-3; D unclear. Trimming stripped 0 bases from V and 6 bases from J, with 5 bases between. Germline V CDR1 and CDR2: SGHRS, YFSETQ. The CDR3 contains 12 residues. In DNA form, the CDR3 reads TGCGCCAGCAGCTTGGAGTCGGATACGCAGTATTTT. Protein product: CASSLESDTQYF.

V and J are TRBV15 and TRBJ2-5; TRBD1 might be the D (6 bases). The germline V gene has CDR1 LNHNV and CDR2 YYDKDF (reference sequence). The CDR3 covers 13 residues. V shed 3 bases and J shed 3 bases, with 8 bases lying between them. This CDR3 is CATSSPGEETQYF. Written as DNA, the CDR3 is TGTGCCACCAGCAGCCCAGGGGAAGAGACCCAGTACTTC.

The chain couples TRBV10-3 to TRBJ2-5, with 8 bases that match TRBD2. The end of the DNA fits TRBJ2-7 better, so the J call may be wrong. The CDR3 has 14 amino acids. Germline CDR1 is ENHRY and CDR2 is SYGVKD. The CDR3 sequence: CAISARTSRHEQYF. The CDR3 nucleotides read TGTGCCATCAGTGCAAGGACTAGCCGCCACGAGCAGTACTTC.

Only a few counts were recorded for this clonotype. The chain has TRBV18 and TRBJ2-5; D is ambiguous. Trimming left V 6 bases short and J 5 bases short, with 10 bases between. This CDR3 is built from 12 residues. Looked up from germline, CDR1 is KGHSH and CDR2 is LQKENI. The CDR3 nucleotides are TGTGCCAGCTCCCCCGGAGTCGAGACCCAGTACTTC. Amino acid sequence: CASSPGVETQYF.

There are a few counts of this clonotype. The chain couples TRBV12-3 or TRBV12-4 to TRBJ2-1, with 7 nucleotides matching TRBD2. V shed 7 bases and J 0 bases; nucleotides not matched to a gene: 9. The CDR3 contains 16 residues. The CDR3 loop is CASIPWGGSSYNEQFF. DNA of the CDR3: TGTGCCAGCATCCCTTGGGGGGGTAGCTCCTACAATGAGCAGTTCTTC.

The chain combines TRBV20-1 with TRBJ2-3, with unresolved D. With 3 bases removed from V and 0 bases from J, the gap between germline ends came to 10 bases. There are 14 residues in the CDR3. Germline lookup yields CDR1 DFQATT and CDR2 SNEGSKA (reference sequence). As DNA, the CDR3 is TGCAGTGCTAGCTTGCCCACTAGCACAGATACGCAGTATTTT. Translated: CSASLPTSTDTQYF.

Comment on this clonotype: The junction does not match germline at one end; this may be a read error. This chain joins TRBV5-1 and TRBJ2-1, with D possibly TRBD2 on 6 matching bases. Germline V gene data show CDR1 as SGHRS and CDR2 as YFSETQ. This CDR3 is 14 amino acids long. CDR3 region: CTSRSSGTLNEQFF. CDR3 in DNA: TGCACCAGCAGGAGCTCCGGGACTCTTAATGAGCAGTTCTTC.

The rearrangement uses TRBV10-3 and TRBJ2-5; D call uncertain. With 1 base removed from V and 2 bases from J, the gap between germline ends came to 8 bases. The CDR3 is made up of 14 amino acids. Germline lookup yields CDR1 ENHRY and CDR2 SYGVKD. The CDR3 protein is CAISEFQNQETQYF. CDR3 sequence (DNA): TGTGCCATCAGTGAGTTTCAGAATCAAGAGACCCAGTACTTC.

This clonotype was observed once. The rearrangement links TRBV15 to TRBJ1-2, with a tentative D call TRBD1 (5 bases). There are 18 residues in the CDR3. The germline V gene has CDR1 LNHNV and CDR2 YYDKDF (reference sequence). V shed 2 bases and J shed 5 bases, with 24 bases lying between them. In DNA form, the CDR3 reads TGTGCCACCAGCAGACCAAGTGCCGGGGGTGCAGCCTGGTATGGCTACACCTTC. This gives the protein CATSRPSAGGAAWYGYTF.

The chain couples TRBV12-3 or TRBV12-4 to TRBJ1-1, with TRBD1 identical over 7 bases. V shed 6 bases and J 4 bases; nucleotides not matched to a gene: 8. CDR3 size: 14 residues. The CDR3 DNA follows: TGTGCCAGCAGACGAGACAGGGTCGGCACTGAAGCTTTCTTT. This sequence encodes CASRRDRVGTEAFF.

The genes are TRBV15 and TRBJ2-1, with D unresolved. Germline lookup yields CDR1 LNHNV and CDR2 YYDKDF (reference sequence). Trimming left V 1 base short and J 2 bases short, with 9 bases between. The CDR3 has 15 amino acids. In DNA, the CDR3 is TGTGCCACCAGCAGAGTAAGGGTAGCCTACAATGAGCAGTTCTTC. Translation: CATSRVRVAYNEQFF.

The DNA of the CDR3 is TGTGCCAGCAGCCAAGGGGCAACTAGCGTTGGGTCCCCCTACGAGCAGTACTTC. It yields the protein CASSQGATSVGSPYEQYF. This chain links TRBV6-1 with TRBJ2-5, with 7 nucleotides matching TRBD2. The J call is in doubt because the DNA end fits TRBJ2-7 better. Germline V CDR1 and CDR2: MNHNS, SASEGT. This CDR3 is built from 18 residues.

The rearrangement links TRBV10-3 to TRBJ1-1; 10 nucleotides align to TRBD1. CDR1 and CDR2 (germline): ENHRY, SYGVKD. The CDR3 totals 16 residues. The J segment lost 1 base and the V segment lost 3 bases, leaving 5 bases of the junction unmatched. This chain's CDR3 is CAISDTGTGANTEAFF. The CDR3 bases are TGTGCCATCAGTGACACCGGGACAGGGGCGAACACTGAAGCTTTCTTT.

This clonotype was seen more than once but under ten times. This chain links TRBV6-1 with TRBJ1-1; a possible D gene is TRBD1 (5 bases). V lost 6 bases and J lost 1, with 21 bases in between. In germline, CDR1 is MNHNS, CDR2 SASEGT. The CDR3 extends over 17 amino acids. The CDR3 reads CASRNKRGLRGNTEAFF. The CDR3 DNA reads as TGTGCCAGCAGGAACAAAAGGGGTTTAAGGGGGAACACTGAAGCTTTCTTT.

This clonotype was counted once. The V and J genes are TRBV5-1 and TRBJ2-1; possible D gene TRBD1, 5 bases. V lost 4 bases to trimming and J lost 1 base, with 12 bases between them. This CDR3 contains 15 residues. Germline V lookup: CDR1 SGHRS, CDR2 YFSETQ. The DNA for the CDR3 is TGCGCCAGCAGCCCCTCAGGGCGATCCTACAATGAGCAGTTCTTC. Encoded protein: CASSPSGRSYNEQFF.

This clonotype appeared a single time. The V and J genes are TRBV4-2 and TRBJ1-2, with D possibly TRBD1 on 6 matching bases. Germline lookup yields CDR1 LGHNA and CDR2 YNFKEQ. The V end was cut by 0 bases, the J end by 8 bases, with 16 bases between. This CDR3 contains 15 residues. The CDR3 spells CASSQELSRGLGYTF. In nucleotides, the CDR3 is TGTGCCAGCAGCCAAGAACTAAGCAGGGGACTAGGCTACACCTTC.

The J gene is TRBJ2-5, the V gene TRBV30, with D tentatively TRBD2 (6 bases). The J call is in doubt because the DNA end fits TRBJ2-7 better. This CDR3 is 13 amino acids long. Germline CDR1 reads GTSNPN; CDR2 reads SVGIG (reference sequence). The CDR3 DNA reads TGTGCCTGGAGTAGCGGGTTACACCACGAGCAGTACTTC. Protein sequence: CAWSSGLHHEQYF.

CDR3 in DNA: TGTGCCAGCAGCCAAGATCGCCCCAGGAACACTGAAGCTTTCTTT. It yields the protein CASSQDRPRNTEAFF. The chain employs TRBV3-1 and TRBJ1-1; D not resolved. Trimming took 0 bases from V and 1 from J, leaving 9 bases between them. CDR1 and CDR2 from the germline V gene are LGHDT and YNNKEL (reference sequence). The CDR3 totals 15 residues.

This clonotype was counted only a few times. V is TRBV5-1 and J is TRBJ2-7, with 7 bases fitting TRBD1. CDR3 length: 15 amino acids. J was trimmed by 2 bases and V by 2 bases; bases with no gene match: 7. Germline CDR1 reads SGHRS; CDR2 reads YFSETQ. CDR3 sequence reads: CASSLSRQGTYEQYF. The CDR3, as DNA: TGCGCCAGCAGCTTATCCCGACAGGGAACCTACGAGCAGTACTTC.

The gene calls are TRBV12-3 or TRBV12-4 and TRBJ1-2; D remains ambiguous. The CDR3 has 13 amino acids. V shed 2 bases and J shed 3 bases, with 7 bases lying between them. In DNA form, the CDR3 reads TGTGCCAGCAGTTTAAGCACTGACTATGGCTACACCTTC. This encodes CASSLSTDYGYTF.

The CDR3 region is CASSLSAGATTYEQYF. Here the CDR3 DNA reads TGCGCCAGCAGCCTCTCGGCCGGGGCTACCACCTACGAGCAGTACTTC. This chain connects TRBV4-3 to TRBJ2-7; the D call may be TRBD1 or TRBD2 (5 bases each). Germline V gives CDR1 LGHNA, CDR2 YSLEER. V lost 4 bases and J lost 2, with 18 bases in between. The CDR3 runs 16 residues.

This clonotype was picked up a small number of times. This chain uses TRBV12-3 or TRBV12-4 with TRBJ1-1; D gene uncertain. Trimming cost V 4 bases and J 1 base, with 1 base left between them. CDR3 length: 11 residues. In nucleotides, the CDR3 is TGTGCCAGCAGTTGGAACACTGAAGCTTTCTTT. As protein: CASSWNTEAFF.